These 13 T cell receptor beta chains came from one sample sequenced in a study of radiotherapy plus CTLA-4 blockade in lung cancer. Some clones are missing from TCRdb's copy, which holds only in-frame ones; the method was immunoSEQ multiplex PCR. The sample carries about 90,000 clones, 72% recorded once. Source: peripheral blood, taken from a patient treated with radiotherapy plus ipilimumab. These receptors were collected from a human donor with non-small cell lung cancer that progressed on radiotherapy plus ipilimumab.

V is TRBV30 and J is TRBJ1-1; D possibly corresponds to TRBD1 (5 bases). The germline gives CDR1 GTSNPN, CDR2 SVGIG (reference sequence). The CDR3 totals 13 residues. With 1 base removed from V and 0 bases from J, the gap between germline ends came to 6 bases. Written as DNA, the CDR3 is TGTGCCTGGAGTGGACAGATGAACACTGAAGCTTTCTTT. Encoded protein: CAWSGQMNTEAFF.

The genes are TRBV4-2 and TRBJ2-2, with D perhaps assigned TRBD1 or TRBD2 (5 bases each). This CDR3 comprises 15 residues. Germline V gene lookup returns CDR1 LGHNA and CDR2 YNFKEQ. Trimming removed 2 bases from V and 7 bases from J, with 14 bases in between. Here the CDR3 DNA reads TGTGCCAGCAGCCAAAGGGACGAAGGCCACGGGGAGCTGTTTTTT. Protein sequence: CASSQRDEGHGELFF.

This clone was detected only a few times. The chain carries TRBV4-1 and TRBJ2-7; D gene unclear. Trimming removed 6 bases from V and 6 bases from J, with 15 bases in between. Germline CDR1 is MGHRA and CDR2 is YSYEKL. This CDR3 comprises 13 residues. The CDR3 nucleotides are TGCGCCAGCAGTGAATTTGGTGTATCCGAGCAGTACTTC. Protein sequence: CASSEFGVSEQYF.

The chain carries TRBV28 and TRBJ1-2; 8 bases align to TRBD1. V trimming: 5 bases; J trimming: 0 bases; junction bases outside the gene matches: 5. Germline values: CDR1 MDHEN, CDR2 SYDVKM. The CDR3 covers 15 residues. The CDR3 protein is CASSPATGANYGYTF. In nucleotides, the CDR3 is TGTGCCAGCAGTCCCGCGACAGGGGCTAACTATGGCTACACCTTC.

This rearrangement joins TRBV6-4 to TRBJ2-5, with D possibly being TRBD2 (5 bases). V was shortened by 5 bases and J by 4 bases, with 11 bases between the two germline ends. Germline V gene sequence: CDR1 MRHNA, CDR2 SNTAGT. The CDR3 sequence is 13 residues long. The CDR3 DNA reads as TGTGCCAGCAGTAAGGAGGCGGGAGAGACCCAGTACTTC. The encoded protein is CASSKEAGETQYF.

This clone was found a few times. V is TRBV6-6 and J is TRBJ2-1; TRBD2 might be the D (6 bases). Between the trimmed V and J ends, which lost 5 bases and 9 bases, there was a span of 14 bases. This CDR3 has 13 amino acids. CDR1 is MNHNY and CDR2 is SVGAGI in the germline V gene (reference sequence). The CDR3 DNA reads as TGTGCCAGCAGTATTGCGGAGGGCACTGAGCAGTTCTTC. This translates into CASSIAEGTEQFF.

The rearrangement joins TRBV28 to TRBJ2-3, with D maybe TRBD2 (5 bases). Germline values: CDR1 MDHEN, CDR2 SYDVKM. The germline V and J ends were trimmed by 6 bases and 3 bases, with 22 bases remaining between them. The CDR3 runs to 17 residues. CDR3 in DNA: TGTGCCAGCAGCCTCTTCGCTCCCCCGAGGGCTACAGATACGCAGTATTTT. Translating it yields CASSLFAPPRATDTQYF.

Here the CDR3 reads CASSQVLGGQGKSGELFF. CDR3 nucleotides: TGTGCCAGCAGCCAAGTTCTAGGGGGGCAGGGTAAATCCGGGGAGCTGTTTTTT. The chain couples TRBV4-2 to TRBJ2-2; D tentatively fits TRBD1 or TRBD2 (6 bases each). Germline assignment: CDR1 LGHNA and CDR2 YNFKEQ. This CDR3 is built from 18 residues. Trimming removed 1 base at V and 6 bases at J, with 21 bases between.

The rearrangement links TRBV27 to TRBJ2-1, with a tentative D call TRBD1 (5 bases). CDR3 length: 18 amino acids. V was cut by 2 bases and J by 4 bases, with 21 bases left in between. Germline V gene data show CDR1 as MNHEY and CDR2 as SMNVEV (reference sequence). CDR3 DNA sequence: TGTGCCAGCAGTTTACCCCTATCTCAGGGTAGATTTTACAATGAGCAGTTCTTC. Encoded protein: CASSLPLSQGRFYNEQFF.

V is TRBV5-6 and J is TRBJ2-1; D is perhaps TRBD2 (6 bases). This CDR3 has 13 residues. Trimming cost V 5 bases and J 5 bases, with 11 bases left between them. Germline CDR1 and CDR2: SGHDT and YYEEEE. Here the CDR3 reads CASSFGGNNEQFF. The CDR3 DNA reads as TGTGCCAGCAGTTTCGGAGGGAACAATGAGCAGTTCTTC.

The gene calls are TRBV5-1 and TRBJ2-2; 10 nucleotides align to TRBD1. Germline CDR1 reads SGHRS; CDR2 reads YFSETQ. Unmatched junction bases numbered 4, after V lost 4 bases and J lost 4 bases. CDR3 length: 15 residues. The CDR3 DNA reads TGCGCCAGCAGCCCCGGGACAGGGGTCACCGGGGAGCTGTTTTTT. Residues: CASSPGTGVTGELFF.

The chain combines TRBV4-3 with TRBJ1-2; a possible D gene is TRBD1 (6 bases). The V gene's germline CDR1 is LGHNA and CDR2 YSLEER. V was trimmed by 0 bases and J by 8 bases, leaving 16 bases between them. This CDR3 contains 15 residues. This chain's CDR3 is CASSQDRRGPGGYTF. DNA for the CDR3: TGCGCCAGCAGCCAAGATCGTCGGGGGCCAGGGGGCTACACCTTC.

The chain carries TRBV19 and TRBJ2-7; 8 bases line up with TRBD1. CDR3 length: 15 amino acids. Per germline, CDR1 LNHDA and CDR2 SQIVND (reference sequence). V was pared by 3 bases and J by 4 bases, with 8 bases of the junction left unmatched. This CDR3 reads CASSIAPGGRYEQYF. The CDR3 region has the DNA TGTGCCAGTAGTATTGCCCCAGGGGGCAGGTACGAGCAGTACTTC. The complete variable domain, with remaining parts taken from reference TRBV19 and TRBJ2-7, reads DGGITQSPKYLFRKEGQNVTLSCEQNLNHDAMYWYRQDPGQGLRLIYYSQIVNDFQKGDIAEGYSVSREKKESFPLTVTSAQKNPTAFYLCASSIAPGGRYEQYFGPGTRLTVT.